This TCR beta chain was recovered during a study of Ad26.COV2.S vaccination and SARS-CoV-2 variants. In the study overall: Dosing was one shot or two shots 56 days apart. Findings of the study overall: Recipients of either vaccine or placebo displayed similar breadth of non-spike TCRs.

As to treatment: 15 to 20 received Ad26.COV2.S at low or high dose, single or two shots; 5 received placebo; per-sample allocation not given. Following the first vaccine or placebo injection, samples were taken on day 63. The individual, an adult aged 18-55 years, was a donor in Boston. Vaccination used an Ad26 vector expressing Wuhan-strain SARS-CoV-2 spike. As to this clone: Its cognate antigen is unknown.

Profiled with immunoSEQ multiplex PCR; TCRdb holds only in-frame clones, not every one. The sample consists of fewer than 400,000 clones, around 85% of them appearing once. This CDR3 has 15 amino acids. V lost 3 bases to trimming and J lost 8 bases; unmatched junction nucleotides: 7. Germline V gene data show CDR1 as LNHDA and CDR2 as SQIVND (reference sequence). The sample consisted of peripheral blood, taken in a trial of Ad26.COV2.S vaccine versus placebo. The V gene is TRBV19, the J gene TRBJ1-6, with 7 bases identical to TRBD1. The receptor's source is a person aged 18 to 65 who received the Ad26.COV2.S COVID-19 vaccine or a placebo. The CDR3, as DNA: TGTGCCAGTAGTATTAACAGGGGATGGCATTCACCCCTCCACTTT. Translated, it gives CASSINRGWHSPLHF.